The source of this TCR beta chain is a study of blood T cell repertoires in COVID-19 (TCRdb year 2020). For the wider study: The collaborator samples originated in the United States, Italy and Spain and spanned the acute and convalescent phases of COVID-19. The material from the prospective study consisted of cDNA or gDNA derived from T cells, B-cell-depleted T cells, or PBMCs. Subjects who had been exposed to COVID-19, were actively infected with it, or had recovered from it provided the deeply sampled blood TCRbeta repertoires that made up the dataset. The repertoires were made available in a free public database intended to serve as a resource for research on the immune response to SARS-CoV-2. Samples came from the ongoing ImmuneRACE study (first 160 participants) plus 1,254 subjects from 6 global collaborators. Nearly every sample came with metadata listing a de-identified subject ID, COVID-19 status, age in years and sex. Where available, HLA class I and class II types were taken from metadata supplied by the sample provider and were not determined by assay-based typing.

There are 14 amino acids in the CDR3, from cysteine to phenylalanine inclusive. Only the CDR3 DNA is retained, 42 bases long and in frame from the first base. Note on this clone: Its antigen has not been determined. The record has no base qualities; no much larger clone is one base away.

TCRbeta CDR3 regions were amplified from genomic DNA using the immunoSEQ Assay, a bias-controlled multiplex PCR. The authors' analysis ran thus. The number of nucleated cells in each sample was estimated from the amplification of reference gene primers within the assay. Sequence reads were collapsed and filtered to measure the absolute abundance of every unique TCRbeta CDR3 rearrangement. For each sample, productive Simpson clonality was calculated by taking the square root of Simpson's diversity index across productive rearrangements. The immuneACCESS repertoire file appears here via TCRdb, limited to in-frame rearrangements. These files lack a portion of the clones; in checked studies, under half of the deficit traces to unresolved V genes, and the cause of the others is not known. D and trimming were read from the DNA, whereas the V and J calls and clone size are those reported in that table. The sample table lists more than 35,000 clones, around 82% of them with a count of one. Clones ranked in the top ten supply 16% of the sample.

The study at large found these results: How much clinical and demographic metadata was included differed by source and by participant, and the metadata was provided uncurated.

Collaborating institutions collected whole blood in K2EDTA tubes following their own protocols. Collaborator samples were shipped for TCRbeta analysis as frozen whole blood, isolated PBMCs, or DNA extracted from either sample type. The sequence links TRBV21-1 to TRBJ2-7; the tabulated D call, TRBD2, remains unverified against the DNA. TRBV21-1 corresponds to a pseudogene. The sequenced material came from peripheral blood. The clonotype comes from a man between 65 and 85 years old with acute or convalescent COVID-19. The DNA sequence reads TGTGCCAGCAGCAAAGTAGTCGGGGGGTTCGAGCAGTACTTC. It codes for CASSKVVGGFEQYF.